The rows below give T cell receptor beta chains drawn from one sample of a study of a mutant IDH1 vaccine in newly diagnosed glioma. Clones were sequenced by immunoSEQ multiplex PCR, and TCRdb holds only the in-frame ones, with some missing. Counted here are tens of thousands of clones, around 86% occurring once; the ten biggest clones make up under 1.5%. These TCRs' antigens remain unknown. The specimen comprised PBMCs, sampled from a glioma patient whose treatment included an IDH1 peptide vaccine. The receptors originated from a man in his forties with glioma. The CDR3 runs from the conserved cysteine through the conserved F or W. A D gene is named only where the DNA matches it firmly. Expanded clones get a size class; other rows say once, few or many, or leave the size out.

v_call	d_call	clone_size	j_call	cdr3_nt	cdr3_aa
TRBV29-1	-	-	TRBJ2-3	TGCAGCGTTGAGACATACGTAGATACGCAGTATTTT	CSVETYVDTQYF
TRBV2	-	-	TRBJ2-7	TGTGCCAGCAGTGATCCTAGCTCCTACGAGCAGTACTTC	CASSDPSSYEQYF
TRBV7-9	-	-	TRBJ1-5	TGTGCCAGCAGCTGGAGTTATACGGGACCCCAGCATTTT	CASSWSYTGPQHF
TRBV18	TRBD1	few	TRBJ2-2	TGTGCCAGCTCATGGGACAGGGGCGACACCGGGGAGCTGTTTTTT	CASSWDRGDTGELFF
TRBV19	-	-	TRBJ2-2	TGTGCCAGTAGAACCGACACATCCGCGAACACCGGGGAGCTGTTTTTT	CASRTDTSANTGELFF
TRBV5-1	TRBD2	-	TRBJ2-5	TGCGCCAGCAGAAAAACGGCGGGAGTTGGGGAGACCCAGTACTTC	CASRKTAGVGETQYF
TRBV5-1	-	-	TRBJ1-1	TGCGCCAGCAGCCAGGGAGGGAACACTGAAGCTTTCTTT	CASSQGGNTEAFF
TRBV28	TRBD2	-	TRBJ2-2	TGTGCCAGCAGTTCCTTGGGGAGGGCCGACACCGGGGAGCTGTTTTTT	CASSSLGRADTGELFF
TRBV7-9	-	-	TRBJ1-2	TGTGCCAGCAGCTTAAAGGAATCTGGTGGCTACACCTTC	CASSLKESGGYTF
TRBV27	TRBD1	-	TRBJ2-2	TGTGCCAGCAGTTCCGACAGGGGGCTCGGGGAGCTGTTTTTT	CASSSDRGLGELFF
TRBV27	-	-	TRBJ2-7	TGTGCCAGCAGTTATGACACCCGGGAGCAGTACTTC	CASSYDTREQYF